The clone carrying this T cell receptor beta chain was seen more than once but under ten times. This sample is drawn from a study of blood T cells in healthy people across ages. Germline CDR1 and CDR2: MNHEY and SMNVEV (reference sequence). The CDR3 sequence is 15 residues long. The trim removed 2 bases at V and 3 bases at J, leaving 7 bases unmatched. A second PCR of 7 to 11 cycles used a sample-barcoded 5' primer and a J-beta primer mix. TCRdb independently ran MiXCR on the 5' RACE reads; one entry per CDR3 protein. The sample includes around 1.5 million distinct CDR3 sequences, about 35% of them seen just once.

The sequence was obtained from a woman under 40 in good health. Sequenced sample: blood. The J gene is TRBJ2-7, the V gene TRBV27; 7 bases match TRBD1. The CDR3 sequence is CASSLGGQSFYEQYF. The CDR3 nucleotides are TGTGCCAGCAGTTTAGGGGGACAGAGTTTCTACGAGCAGTACTTC.